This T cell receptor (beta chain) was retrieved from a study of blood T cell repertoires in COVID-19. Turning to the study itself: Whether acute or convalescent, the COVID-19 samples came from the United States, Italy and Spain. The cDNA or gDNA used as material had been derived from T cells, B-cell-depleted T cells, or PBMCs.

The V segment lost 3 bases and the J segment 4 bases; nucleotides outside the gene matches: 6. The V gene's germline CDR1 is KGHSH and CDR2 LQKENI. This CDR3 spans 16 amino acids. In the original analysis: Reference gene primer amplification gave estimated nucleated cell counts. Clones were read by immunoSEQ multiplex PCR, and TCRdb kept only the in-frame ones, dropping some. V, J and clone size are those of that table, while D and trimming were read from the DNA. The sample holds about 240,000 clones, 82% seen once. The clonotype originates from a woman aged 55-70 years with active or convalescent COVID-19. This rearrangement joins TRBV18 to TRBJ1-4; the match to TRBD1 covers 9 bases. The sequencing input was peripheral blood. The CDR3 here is CASSPRDRALNEKLFF. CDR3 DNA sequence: TGTGCCAGCTCACCGCGGGACAGGGCCCTTAATGAAAAACTGTTTTTT.